These 30 T cell receptor beta chains were sequenced from one sample in a study of identical twins' blood T cells. TCRdb fed the 5' RACE reads into MiXCR, producing one record per CDR3 protein. This table holds roughly 380,000 distinct CDR3 sequences, 28% found once. Sequenced input: PBMCs. These receptors all come from a woman between 18 and 55 years old in good health.

A few counts support this clonotype. The chain carries TRBV12-3 or TRBV12-4 and TRBJ2-3, with a tentative D call TRBD2 (6 bases). The CDR3 is 15 amino acids. V was clipped by 5 bases and J by 2 bases, with 14 bases between them. The CDR3, as DNA: TGTGCCAGCAGTATTCGGGACTTCGACACAGATACGCAGTATTTT. Amino acids: CASSIRDFDTDTQYF.

On this clonotype itself: Given the absence of the conserved phenylalanine or tryptophan at the CDR3 end, a read error is likely. The J gene is TRBJ1-1, the V gene TRBV29-1; 10 bases are shared with TRBD1. The CDR3 covers 16 residues. V trimming: 1 base; J trimming: 4 bases; junction bases outside the gene matches: 9. From germline, CDR1 is SQVTM and CDR2 ANQGSEA. The CDR3 is CSVEGKGQGSVTEAFS. In DNA form, the CDR3 reads TGCAGCGTTGAAGGGAAGGGACAGGGGTCGGTCACTGAAGCTTTCTCT.

The gene calls are TRBV20-1 and TRBJ1-5, with a weak D call TRBD1 (6 bases). The length of the CDR3 is 14 residues. Trimming removed 0 bases from V and 7 bases from J, with 13 bases in between. From germline, CDR1 is DFQATT and CDR2 SNEGSKA (reference sequence). The CDR3 bases are TGCAGTGCTAGAGAGGGGGGCGCAGGGCAGCCCCAGCATTTT. Amino acid sequence: CSAREGGAGQPQHF.

This rearrangement joins TRBV5-1 to TRBJ1-2; weak D call: TRBD1 (6 bases). V lost 0 bases, J lost 2 bases, and 20 bases lay in between. The CDR3 has 18 amino acids. Germline CDR1 is SGHRS and CDR2 is YFSETQ. Here the CDR3 DNA reads TGCGCCAGCAGCTTGGGAAATACAGGGAGGGCGGCAAACTATGGCTACACCTTC. Translating it yields CASSLGNTGRAANYGYTF.

This clonotype was recorded a few times. DNA for the CDR3: TGTGCCAGCAGCTCCCGGGACGGCGGTGAAGCTTTCTTT. Its translation: CASSSRDGGEAFF. The rearrangement joins TRBV6-6 to TRBJ1-1, with D perhaps matching TRBD1 (5 bases). In germline, CDR1 is MNHNY, CDR2 SVGAGI (reference sequence). The CDR3 runs to 13 residues. Trimming left V 6 bases short and J 7 bases short, with 15 bases between.

The chain couples TRBV9 to TRBJ1-1; no reliable D call. V lost 4 bases, J lost 1 base, and 14 bases lay in between. The CDR3 sequence is 15 residues long. Per the germline V gene, CDR1 is SGDLS and CDR2 is YYNGEE. This CDR3 is CASSLKKGKNTEAFF. The CDR3 region has the DNA TGTGCCAGCAGCCTAAAGAAAGGGAAGAACACTGAAGCTTTCTTT.

This clonotype is medium-sized (0.01 to 0.1%) in the sample. V and J are TRBV5-1 and TRBJ2-7; perhaps TRBD1 as D (6 bases). Trimming cost V 4 bases and J 8 bases, with 16 bases left between them. The CDR3 extends over 13 amino acids. Germline V CDR1 and CDR2: SGHRS, YFSETQ. CDR3 in amino acids: CASSPFSGEQQYF. The CDR3 DNA is TGCGCCAGCAGCCCCTTTTCAGGGGAACAGCAGTACTTC.

This clonotype was counted between two and nine times. The chain carries TRBV5-1 and TRBJ1-1; TRBD1 might be the D (5 bases). Between the trimmed V and J ends, which lost 4 bases and 1 base, there was a span of 11 bases. This CDR3 region has 14 residues. Germline lookup yields CDR1 SGHRS and CDR2 YFSETQ. CDR3 in DNA: TGCGCCAGCAGCCCAGGGAGTAGGAACACTGAAGCTTTCTTT. Translation: CASSPGSRNTEAFF.

The CDR3 bases are TGTGCCAGCAGTGAGAGGGGGGCCGGGGCTACCGATACGCAGTATTTT. Translating it yields CASSERGAGATDTQYF. The chain has TRBV6-4 and TRBJ2-3; D might be TRBD1 or TRBD2, each matching 6 bases. From germline, CDR1 is MRHNA and CDR2 SNTAGT. The CDR3 is 16 residues long. V shed 3 bases and J shed 6 bases, with 19 bases lying between them.

This clonotype was found a few times. The chain carries TRBV7-2 and TRBJ1-1; D is unclear. This CDR3 has 14 amino acids. Trimming took 5 bases from V and 3 from J, leaving 13 bases between them. The germline CDR1 and CDR2 sequences are SGHTA and FQGNSA. CDR3 amino acids: CASSDGFGDTEAFF. For the CDR3, the DNA is TGTGCCAGCAGCGATGGGTTTGGGGACACTGAAGCTTTCTTT.

The rearrangement joins TRBV20-1 to TRBJ2-2, with D maybe TRBD1 (6 bases). Germline V CDR1 and CDR2: DFQATT, SNEGSKA (reference sequence). Trimming left V 0 bases short and J 3 bases short, with 14 bases between. The CDR3 runs 16 residues. The CDR3 loop is CSARDPRGSHTGELFF. The CDR3 region has the DNA TGCAGTGCTAGAGACCCAAGGGGGTCACACACCGGGGAGCTGTTTTTT.

Turning to this clonotype: Mismatch with germline at one junction end may stem from a read error. This rearrangement joins TRBV2 to TRBJ1-6; D is ambiguous. This CDR3 is 15 amino acids long. Germline loops: CDR1 SNHLY, CDR2 FYNNEI. CDR3 bases: TGTGCCGGCAGTGAGAGAGCCCCCTATAATTCACCCCTCCACTTT. It specifies CAGSERAPYNSPLHF.

CDR3 nucleotide sequence: TGTGCCAGTAGTACAGGATATTCACCCCTCCACTTT. As protein: CASSTGYSPLHF. The chain combines TRBV19 with TRBJ1-6; D is undetermined. This CDR3 contains 12 residues. Germline CDR1 reads LNHDA; CDR2 reads SQIVND (reference sequence). Trimming cost V 4 bases and J 8 bases, with 6 bases left between them.

V gene TRBV6-5 combines with J gene TRBJ1-1; tentative D call: TRBD1 (5 bases). Germline V gives CDR1 MNHEY, CDR2 SVGAGI. V lost 0 bases, J lost 0 bases, and 14 bases lay in between. This CDR3 is built from 17 residues. The CDR3 DNA reads as TGTGCCAGCAGTTACTCGACGGGCTGGGGGGTGAACACTGAAGCTTTCTTT. Encoded protein: CASSYSTGWGVNTEAFF.

The CDR3 bases are TGCAGTGCTAGAGATGCACAGGGCTACGAGCAGTACTTC. Translated: CSARDAQGYEQYF. The rearrangement links TRBV20-1 to TRBJ2-7, with D perhaps matching TRBD1 (6 bases). CDR3 length equals 13 residues. Germline V gene data show CDR1 as DFQATT and CDR2 as SNEGSKA (reference sequence). V was cut by 0 bases and J by 3 bases, with 9 bases left in between.

V usage is TRBV29-1 and J usage is TRBJ2-5, with D tentatively TRBD2 (6 bases). There are 11 residues in the CDR3. The V and J ends lost 7 bases and 3 bases respectively, with 9 bases between them. Germline CDR1 and CDR2: SQVTM and ANQGSEA. This chain's CDR3 is CSGGTEETQYF. The CDR3 nucleotides read TGCAGCGGTGGGACTGAAGAGACCCAGTACTTC.

This clonotype came up a few times. One junction end disagrees with the germline gene, perhaps due to a read error. The chain has TRBV20-1 and TRBJ2-1; D remains ambiguous. The CDR3 contains 12 residues. Germline loops: CDR1 DFQATT, CDR2 SNEGSKA (reference sequence). The CDR3 sequence is CSASPTYNDQFF. The DNA for the CDR3 is TGCAGTGCTAGTCCGACTTACAATGATCAGTTCTTC.

To note about this clonotype: One base away lies a much larger clone, so this may be a sequencing read error. The genes are TRBV5-6 and TRBJ2-1, with unresolved D. The CDR3 has 12 residues. Germline V gene data show CDR1 as SGHDT and CDR2 as YYEEEE. The CDR3 reads CTSSLVDNEQFF. Written as DNA, the CDR3 is TGTACCAGCAGCTTAGTGGACAATGAGCAGTTCTTC. Filled out from reference TRBV5-6 and TRBJ2-1, the complete variable domain reads DAGVTQSPTHLIKTRGQQVTLRCSPKSGHDTVSWYQQALGQGPQFIFQYYEEEERQRGNFPDRFSGHQFPNYSSELNVNALLLGDSALYLCTSSLVDNEQFFGPGTRLTVL.

This clonotype has just a few counts. The chain has TRBV20-1 and TRBJ1-6; a possible D gene is TRBD1 (5 bases). Trimming pared 6 bases from V and 7 bases from J, leaving 19 bases between. Germline V CDR1 and CDR2: DFQATT, SNEGSKA (reference sequence). The CDR3 covers 15 residues. CDR3 nucleotide sequence: TGCAGTGCCCCAGTACAGGAGTATAAAAATTCACCCCTCCACTTT. This codes for CSAPVQEYKNSPLHF.

The genes are TRBV6-2 or TRBV6-3 and TRBJ2-7; 11 nucleotides line up with TRBD2. Germline V lookup: CDR1 MNHEY, CDR2 SVGEGT. This CDR3 is built from 17 residues. Germline trimming cut 6 bases from V and 0 bases from J; bases unmatched to any gene: 10. CDR3: CASSPGTSGFSSYEQYF. The CDR3 coding sequence is TGTGCCAGCAGCCCCGGGACTAGCGGATTCAGCTCCTACGAGCAGTACTTC.

In the case of this clonotype: This may come from a read error, since a much larger clone is one base off. V usage is TRBV20-1 and J usage is TRBJ1-6; 7 bases match TRBD1. The germline V gene encodes CDR1 DFQATT and CDR2 SNEGSKA (reference sequence). This CDR3 contains 16 residues. The CDR3 DNA sequence: TGCAGTGCTAGGGAGTTTAAGTTACAGGGGAATTCACCCCCCCACTTT. Protein: CSAREFKLQGNSPPHF.

With respect to this clonotype: Sequence at one end of the junction differs from germline and may be a read error. The V gene is TRBV20-1, the J gene TRBJ1-4, with 7 bases identical to TRBD1. The V gene's germline CDR1 is DFQATT and CDR2 SNEGSKA (reference sequence). The CDR3 loop spans 12 amino acids. The CDR3 region is CSTRGRHEKLFF. CDR3 coding DNA: TGCAGTACTAGGGGGCGCCATGAAAAACTGTTTTTT.

This clonotype was counted many times. The V call is TRBV20-1, the J call TRBJ1-6, with 7 bases identical to TRBD1. The germline V gene has CDR1 DFQATT and CDR2 SNEGSKA (reference sequence). The CDR3 consists of 13 residues. Germline trimming cut 3 bases from V and 7 bases from J; bases unmatched to any gene: 3. The CDR3 is CSASGRGNSPLHF. For the CDR3, the DNA is TGCAGTGCTAGCGGCAGGGGGAATTCACCCCTCCACTTT.

This clonotype was seen only a few times. The gene calls are TRBV5-1 and TRBJ1-1; possibly TRBD1 for D (5 bases). This CDR3 is built from 14 residues. The ends were cut back, 1 base at V and 5 bases at J, with 12 bases in the middle. Per the germline V gene, CDR1 is SGHRS and CDR2 is YFSETQ. Here the CDR3 DNA reads TGCGCCAGCAGCTTGAGTGGGCGGGGGACTGAAGCTTTCTTT. Translated, it gives CASSLSGRGTEAFF.

This sequence joins TRBV20-1 and TRBJ2-2, with a possible D match to TRBD2 (6 bases). V gave up 5 bases and J gave up 3 bases, with 10 bases separating them. The length of the CDR3 is 13 residues. Germline values: CDR1 DFQATT, CDR2 SNEGSKA (reference sequence). CDR3 bases: TGCAGTGCTCCTCGACTAGACACCGGGGAGCTGTTTTTT. This sequence encodes CSAPRLDTGELFF.

The chain links TRBV20-1 to TRBJ1-3, with 9 nucleotides matching TRBD1. Germline trimming cut 2 bases from V and 3 bases from J; bases unmatched to any gene: 5. The CDR3 extends over 15 amino acids. Germline CDR1 and CDR2: DFQATT and SNEGSKA (reference sequence). CDR3 coding DNA: TGCAGTGCTAGAAGGACAGGGGCGATTGGAAACACCATATATTTT. Protein: CSARRTGAIGNTIYF.

The rearrangement joins TRBV18 to TRBJ2-1; D possibly corresponds to TRBD2 (5 bases). CDR1 and CDR2 (germline): KGHSH, LQKENI. The CDR3 has 14 residues. V lost 6 bases and J lost 5, with 14 bases in between. The CDR3 reads CASSWFAGNNEQFF. DNA of the CDR3: TGTGCCAGCTCCTGGTTTGCGGGTAACAATGAGCAGTTCTTC.

J is TRBJ2-3 and V is TRBV5-1, with D possibly matching TRBD2 (6 bases). The CDR3 length is 14 residues. CDR1 is SGHRS and CDR2 is YFSETQ in the germline V gene. V lost 3 bases, J lost 6 bases, and 14 bases lay in between. CDR3 protein: CASSWNFLADTQYF. In nucleotides, the CDR3 is TGCGCCAGCAGCTGGAACTTCCTAGCGGATACGCAGTATTTT.

This clonotype has just one count. V gene TRBV7-9 combines with J gene TRBJ2-7; D ambiguous. CDR3 length: 12 residues. Trimming cost V 4 bases and J 9 bases, with 13 bases left between them. The germline V gene has CDR1 SEHNR and CDR2 FQNEAQ (reference sequence). The CDR3 DNA reads as TGTGCCAGCAGCTCGGAAAAGACTTTGCAGTACTTC. Amino acids: CASSSEKTLQYF.

This chain's CDR3 is CAISGVGSTDTQYF. For the CDR3, the DNA is TGTGCCATCAGTGGCGTCGGTAGCACAGATACGCAGTATTTT. The V and J genes are TRBV10-3 and TRBJ2-3, with unresolved D. The germline CDR1 and CDR2 sequences are ENHRY and SYGVKD. CDR3 length equals 14 residues. Trimming took off 4 bases at V and 0 bases at J, with 8 bases between the two ends.